Below, one TCR beta chain is given with its context. Germline V gene lookup returns CDR1 MNHEY and CDR2 SMNVEV (reference sequence). This CDR3 spans 18 amino acids. The V segment lost 5 bases and the J segment 7 bases; nucleotides outside the gene matches: 16. These data originate in a study of T cell responses to AZD1222 COVID-19 vaccine. Profiled with immunoSEQ multiplex PCR; TCRdb holds only in-frame clones, not every one. The sample carries 140,000 to 150,000 clones, roughly 89% recorded once. The clonotype was recovered from an adult in good health. The chain links TRBV27 to TRBJ2-3, with 12 bases identical to TRBD2. The specimen comprised peripheral blood, sampled on day 0 of AZD1222 vaccination. CDR3 DNA sequence: TGTGCCAGCAGTCCAAACAACCGACTAGCGGGAGACGAGAATACGCAGTATTTT. Amino acid sequence: CASSPNNRLAGDENTQYF.